The count of the clone carrying this T cell receptor beta chain is one. As yet, its antigen is unknown. Trimming removed 0 bases from V and 0 bases from J, with 5 bases in between. The germline V gene has CDR1 LNHNV and CDR2 YYDKDF (reference sequence). This CDR3 has 14 residues. Sequencing used immunoSEQ multiplex PCR; TCRdb keeps in-frame clones, though not all of them. The sample has tens of thousands of clones, roughly 89% seen once. Surgery cases with the highest brain T cell transcript signatures were chosen for sequencing. Pre-surgery treatment included at least one anti-epileptic drug. This sample is drawn from a study of brain T cells in children with intractable seizures. Regarding the study as a whole: Viral specificity was inferred only from CDR3 similarity; HCMV serostatus was unknown.

Specimen: peripheral blood, collected at surgery. This clonotype originated in a girl aged 2 to 10 with Rasmussen encephalitis and intractable seizures. J is TRBJ1-1 and V is TRBV15; no clear D gene. The CDR3 bases are TGTGCCACCAGCAGAGAGCCAGTGAACACTGAAGCTTTCTTT. Translating gives CATSREPVNTEAFF. The full variable domain, in which reference TRBV15 and TRBJ1-1 provide the parts outside the CDR3, is DAMVIQNPRYQVTQFGKPVTLSCSQTLNHNVMYWYQQKSSQAPKLLFHYYDKDFNNEADTPDNFQSRRPNTSFCFLDIRSPGLGDTAMYLCATSREPVNTEAFFGQGTRLTVV.